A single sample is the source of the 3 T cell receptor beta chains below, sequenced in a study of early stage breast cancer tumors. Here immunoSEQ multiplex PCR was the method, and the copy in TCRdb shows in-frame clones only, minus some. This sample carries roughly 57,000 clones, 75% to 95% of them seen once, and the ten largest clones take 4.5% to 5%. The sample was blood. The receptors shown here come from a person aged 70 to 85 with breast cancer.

This CDR3 reads CASSLSGTGVGTDTQYF. The CDR3 nucleotides read TGTGCCAGCAGCTTATCCGGGACAGGGGTGGGCACAGATACGCAGTATTTT. J is TRBJ2-3 and V is TRBV7-2, with 10 nucleotides matching TRBD1. The germline CDR1 and CDR2 sequences are SGHTA and FQGNSA. After removal of 2 bases from V and 1 base from J, the junction contained 6 bases not matched to a gene. The CDR3 is 17 amino acids.

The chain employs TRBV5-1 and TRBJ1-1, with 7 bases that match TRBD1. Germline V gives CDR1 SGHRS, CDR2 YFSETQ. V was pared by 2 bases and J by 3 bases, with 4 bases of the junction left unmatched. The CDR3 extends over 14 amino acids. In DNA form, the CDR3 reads TGCGCCAGCAGCTTTACAGGGGAGTACACTGAAGCTTTCTTT. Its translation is CASSFTGEYTEAFF.

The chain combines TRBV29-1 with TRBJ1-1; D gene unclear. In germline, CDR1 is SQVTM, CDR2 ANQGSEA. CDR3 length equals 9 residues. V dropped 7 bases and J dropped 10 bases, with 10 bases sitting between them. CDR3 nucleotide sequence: TGCAGCGCGCCCCCGCGAGCTTTCTTT. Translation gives CSAPPRAFF.